This T cell receptor (beta chain) emerged from a study of blood T cell repertoires in COVID-19 (TCRdb year 2020). As for the study more broadly: Collaborator samples came from the United States, Italy and Spain and covered acute and convalescent phases of COVID-19. The prospective study material was composed of cDNA or gDNA derived from T cells, B-cell-depleted T cells, or PBMCs. Deeply sampled blood TCRbeta repertoires from subjects exposed to, actively infected with, or recovered from COVID-19 were included in the dataset. The repertoires were released in a freely available public database meant as a resource for research on the immune response to SARS-CoV-2. The samples were drawn from the first 160 participants of the ongoing ImmuneRACE study and from over a thousand subjects provided by 6 global collaborators. The sample metadata nearly always contained a de-identified subject ID, COVID-19 status, age in years and sex. Where HLA class I and class II types were available, the types were taken from metadata supplied by the sample provider, not from assay-based typing. Broad study findings and their caveats: Clinical and demographic metadata were provided uncurated, with the amount varying by source and participant.

Participants in the prospective study were enrolled through a virtual design, were aged roughly 18 to 95 years, and lived in approximately 24 United States geographic areas. In the prospective study, cohorts were assigned on the basis of participant-reported clinical history obtained from a screening survey and a study questionnaire. Exposed participants had been in contact, within 2 weeks of entering the study, with a person who had a PCR-confirmed or clinician-diagnosed case of COVID-19. In the prospective study, mobile phlebotomists collected whole blood, serum and a nasopharyngeal or oropharyngeal swab from each participant. Additional blood draws and questionnaires over an approximately 2-month period could optionally be provided by prospective study participants. Before DNA extraction, blood samples from the prospective study were shipped at room temperature or frozen. TCRbeta CDR3 regions were amplified from genomic DNA by means of the immunoSEQ Assay, a bias-controlled multiplex PCR. In the source study's methods: The number of nucleated cells in each sample was estimated by amplification of reference gene primers within the assay. To quantify the absolute abundance of each unique TCRbeta CDR3 rearrangement, sequence reads were collapsed and filtered. For each sample, productive Simpson clonality was calculated as the square root of Simpson's diversity index over productive rearrangements. Drawn from immuneACCESS, this table holds only the in-frame rearrangements with V and J called that TCRdb kept. Clones are partly lost; checked studies trace under half to an unresolved V gene and leave the rest unexplained. That table supplies the V and J calls and clone size; D and trimming were determined from the DNA. The table for this sample lists a few hundred thousand clones; just over 90% of them were counted only once. The ten largest make up 0.8% to 0.9% of the sample.

In the case of this clone: The antigen this receptor binds is unknown. Base qualities are not recorded, but no much larger clone differs from it by a single base.

This TCR came from a woman aged 40 to 50 who had been exposed to COVID-19. Sequenced input: PBMCs or T cells enriched from blood (not recorded which).

The nucleotides are TGCGCCAGCAGCTTCCGGGAGTACACTGAAGCTTTCTTT. Its protein reads: CASSFREYTEAFF. The rearranged chain carries TRBV5-1 and TRBJ1-1; there is no confident call for the D gene. The CDR3 goes from the cysteine to the phenylalanine over 13 residues. Only the CDR3 DNA is retained, 39 bases long and in frame from the first base. CDR1 and CDR2, per the germline V gene, are SGHRS and YFSETQ. V sheds 2 bases and J sheds 3 bases, leaving 8 bases between their ends.